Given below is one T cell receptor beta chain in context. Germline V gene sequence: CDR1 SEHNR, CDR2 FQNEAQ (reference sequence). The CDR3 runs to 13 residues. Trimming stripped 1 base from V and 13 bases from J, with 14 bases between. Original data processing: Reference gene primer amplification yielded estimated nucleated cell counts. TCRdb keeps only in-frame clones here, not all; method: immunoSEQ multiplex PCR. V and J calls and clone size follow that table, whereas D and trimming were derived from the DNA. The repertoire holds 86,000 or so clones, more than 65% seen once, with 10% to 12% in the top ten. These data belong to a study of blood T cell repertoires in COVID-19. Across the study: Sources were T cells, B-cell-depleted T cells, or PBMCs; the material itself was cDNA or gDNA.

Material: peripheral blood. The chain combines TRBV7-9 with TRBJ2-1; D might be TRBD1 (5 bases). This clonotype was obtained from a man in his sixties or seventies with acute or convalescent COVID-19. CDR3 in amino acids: CASSLVAGIRQFF. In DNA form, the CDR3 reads TGTGCCAGCAGCTTAGTGGCAGGGATCAGACAGTTCTTC. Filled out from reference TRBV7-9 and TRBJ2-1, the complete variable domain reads DTGVSQNPRHKITKRGQNVTFRCDPISEHNRLYWYRQTLGQGPEFLTYFQNEAQLEKSRLLSDRFSAERPKGSFSTLEIQRTEQGDSAMYLCASSLVAGIRQFFGPGTRLTVL.